This T cell receptor (beta chain) was retrieved from a study of shared T cell receptors in the human thymus. V was pared by 6 bases and J by 5 bases, with 18 bases of the junction left unmatched. The germline V gene has CDR1 SGDLS and CDR2 YYNGEE. The CDR3 totals 18 residues. Profiling relied on immunoSEQ multiplex PCR, and the TCRdb table lists in-frame clones only, not all of them. Seen here are 500,000 to 750,000 clones, more than 75% observed once, and the top ten hold about 0.01%. The sample was also reused in another study, on human thymus T cells. Turning to that study: Corrective surgery for congenital heart defects was being performed on the healthy Finnish infants who were the donors. The thymus was resected at corrective cardiac surgery. Use of V and J genes seemed skewed within the thymic and blood repertoires. Related research reported highly overlapping thymic repertoires among unrelated individuals.

This sequence was found in a boy under three years old with a congenital heart defect. The J gene is TRBJ2-2, the V gene TRBV9; 8 bases are shared with TRBD2. Sequenced sample: thymocytes. CDR3 in DNA: TGTGCCAGCACCAATACAAAGCGGGAGCCCCGAGGGACCGGGGAGCTGTTTTTT. Translation: CASTNTKREPRGTGELFF.